This T cell receptor (beta chain) was obtained from a study of shared clonotypes between healthy human individuals (dated by TCRdb to about 2020). In terms of the full investigation: A couple of women and three men aged 18 to 49 years were included in the cohort. Per donor, three plates each were used for CD4 naive and CD4 memory, two for CD8 naive, and one for CD8 memory. Blood TCR repertoires of five healthy adults were deeply sequenced to estimate repertoire size and the extent of clonotype sharing between individuals. To increase sequencing depth and limit assay-specific biases, different laboratories used diverse techniques to prepare libraries and sequence TCR repertoires. Each donor's leukapheresis produced roughly between about 0.9 and 9.5 billion PBMCs. Beyond this particular receptor, the publication reports: Because the study included only a small number of donors, the genetic and exposure-history diversity represented was limited. Compared with non-shared clonotypes, clonotypes shared by all four sorted-subset donors had higher generation probabilities. Rarefaction of sorted-subset datasets indicated incomplete sequencing despite the large sequencing depth. Sampling was restricted to blood, and TCR repertoires in tissues likely differ from the TCR repertoires found in blood. Naive subsets generally had larger estimated clonotype richness than memory subsets. Sharing across several donors was observed for 4.5% to 6.5% of naive CD4, over 3% of naive CD8, roughly 2.3% of memory CD4, and about 0.38% of memory CD8 clonotypes. Based on pairwise subsampling, the degree of clonotype sharing among donors was expected to be affected by sequencing depth.

The CDR3 runs 15 residues from the cysteine to the phenylalanine. Solely the CDR3 DNA is kept, with 45 bases framed from the first base. Trimming takes 5 bases off V and 3 bases off J; junction bases not matched to a gene: 7. Healthy HIV-negative adults with no recently reported acute infections or vaccinations were included as donors. Every donor was a Caucasian adult residing in Nashville, Tennessee, USA. CD4+ T cells were enriched by magnetic negative selection; naive cells were then positively selected on CD45RA, and the negative fraction formed the memory subset. After blood collection by leukapheresis, PBMCs were isolated using Ficoll-Histopaque density gradient centrifugation and then cryopreserved in the vapor phase of liquid nitrogen. Analytical flow cytometry was used to check the purity and quantity of every magnetically sorted T cell population. From each sorted fraction, genomic DNA was isolated and quantified by UV absorbance on a Nanodrop 2000c.

TCR CDR3 regions were amplified from genomic DNA by multiplex PCR using the deep immunoSEQ assay. Extracted genomic DNA from each cell subset was spread evenly across all wells of several immunoSEQ 96-well plates, with each plate serving as a replicate. For sorted subsets, roughly 0.2 ug genomic DNA, equal to tens of thousands of T cell genomes, was loaded into each replicate PCR. Purified libraries were quantified with a Qubit 3.0 fluorometer, sized on a Bioanalyzer 2100, and re-quantified with the KAPA Library Quantification kit. Every immunoSEQ 96-well plate was sequenced on a separate single-read 150-cycle Illumina NextSeq 550 flow cell. The published analysis was carried out like this. Because only junctional sequences without quality scores were contained in the immunoSEQ output, filtering matching that applied to full-length reads could not be performed. To assign V/J genes and CDR3, sequences were annotated using PyIR, a Python wrapper for IgBLAST v1.9, with IMGT germline references. Reads were removed for weak V/J assignments (E-value above 1e-6), missing CDR3, stop codons, out-of-frame junctions, or ambiguous translated residues. A V3J clonotype was defined by an identical inferred V gene, J gene, and CDR3 amino acid sequence. Percentage overlap between repertoires was computed as shared unique clonotypes divided by the size of the smaller repertoire. RTK rarefaction, the Chao1 estimator, and Recon v2.1 estimates of unobserved clonotypes were used to assess repertoire richness. Generation probabilities for all TCRbeta clonotypes obtained by the gDNA method from a handful of donors were computed using OLGA. TCRdb holds this immuneACCESS table with in-frame rearrangements only. Some clones are missing; in checked studies, unresolved V genes explain under half, and the rest has no known cause. V, J and clone size derive from that table, while D and trimming were established from the DNA sequence. This sample comprises some 790,000 clones, roughly 72% of them detected only once. Of the sample, roughly 1.8% is held by the ten largest clones.

Worth noting for this clone: It lacks a known antigen. It has no much larger one-base neighbor in the sample; base qualities were not kept.

The sample was memory CD4+ T cells sorted from blood. Interpreted using the paper, the cell subset or site label stands for: CD45RA-negative fraction. This TCR was sampled from a woman in her twenties or thirties in good health. This chain is built from TRBV5-3 and TRBJ1-5, with 8 bases aligning to TRBD1. TRBV5-3 is sorted into the ORF group, with uncertain function. The nucleotide sequence is given as TGTGCCAGAAGGCGCCGGACAGGGAACAATCAGCCCCAGCATTTT. Translation gives CARRRRTGNNQPQHF.